The present T cell receptor (beta chain) was sequenced within a study of cytomegalovirus exposure and HLA in healthy donors. Study-wide findings and caveats: Prior analysis indicated that the majority of TCR beta V segments exhibited productivity approximately 87% or approximately 30% of the time. Many donors shared some public TCRs, even though most TCR sequences were rare.

Notes on this clone: The target antigen is unknown.

Germline V gene lookup returns CDR1 SGHDT and CDR2 YYEEEE. The CDR3 length is 17 residues. V was clipped by 0 bases and J by 0 bases; unmatched bases: 4. This PCR relied on a set of 60 Vbeta primers and 13 Jbeta primers. Clones were read by immunoSEQ multiplex PCR, and TCRdb kept only the in-frame ones, dropping some. The specimen's table records approximately 72,000 clones. The V gene is TRBV5-6, the J gene TRBJ2-1, with 9 bases identical to TRBD2. The sample comprised PBMCs. The sequence was collected from a woman in her thirties or forties in good health and CMV-seropositive. For the CDR3, the DNA is TGTGCCAGCAGCTTGGGGGTTAGCGGGAGCTCCTACAATGAGCAGTTCTTC. It is translated as CASSLGVSGSSYNEQFF.